These 6 T cell receptor beta chains share one sample of origin, sequenced in a study of T cell repertoires in cytomegalovirus infection. One entry per CDR3 protein, called by TCRdb with MiXCR from the reads. The data contain over 300,000 distinct CDR3 sequences, approximately 9.5% of them singletons. Sequenced: PBMCs. These receptors all come from a human donor in good health (CMV status not recorded). Some clones in this sample may be carry-over from other donors' samples.

The chain has TRBV7-9 and TRBJ2-7; 10 bases align to TRBD2. The CDR3 is 14 amino acids. Germline assignment: CDR1 SEHNR and CDR2 FQNEAQ (reference sequence). J gave up 6 bases and V 2 bases, and 4 bases lay outside the gene matches. CDR3 nucleotide sequence: TGTGCCAGCAGCTTACTAGCGGGAGTTGTCGAGCAGTACTTC. Amino acid sequence: CASSLLAGVVEQYF.

This clonotype occurred a few times. V gene TRBV12-5 combines with J gene TRBJ1-1; D ambiguous. Germline CDR1 reads LGHNT; CDR2 reads FRNRAP. The ends were cut back, 0 bases at V and 1 base at J, with 6 bases in the middle. CDR3 size: 14 residues. CDR3 loop: CASGLVPANTEAFF. The CDR3 nucleotides are TGTGCTAGTGGTTTGGTACCGGCGAACACTGAAGCTTTCTTT.

This sequence joins TRBV5-4 and TRBJ1-1, with D tentatively TRBD1 (5 bases). With 9 bases removed from V and 5 bases from J, the gap between germline ends came to 26 bases. CDR1 and CDR2 from the germline V gene are SGHNT and YYREEE (reference sequence). The CDR3 is 16 residues long. CDR3 DNA sequence: TGTGCCACCACAATCCCGGGACCCGGGGGACGGACTGAAGCTTTCTTT. Its translation: CATTIPGPGGRTEAFF.

This clonotype turned up a few times. The chain uses TRBV4-3 and TRBJ1-5, with D possibly TRBD1 on 5 matching bases. Deletions cut 3 bases from V and 3 bases from J, with 15 bases between. The CDR3 is made up of 16 amino acids. The V gene's germline CDR1 is LGHNA and CDR2 YSLEER. The CDR3 protein is CASSHPSRQYNQPQHF. Written as DNA, the CDR3 is TGCGCCAGCAGCCATCCCTCGAGACAGTACAATCAGCCCCAGCATTTT.

The chain has TRBV2 and TRBJ2-4, with D possibly TRBD2 on 6 matching bases. The CDR3 consists of 13 residues. Trimming took off 7 bases at V and 7 bases at J, with 14 bases between the two ends. Germline V gene sequence: CDR1 SNHLY, CDR2 FYNNEI. The CDR3 loop reads CASTGGSRNIQYF. In nucleotides, the CDR3 is TGTGCCAGCACTGGAGGGTCTCGGAACATTCAGTACTTC. Variable domain in full (rest from reference TRBV2 and TRBJ2-4): EPEVTQTPSHQVTQMGQEVILRCVPISNHLYFYWYRQILGQKVEFLVSFYNNEISEKSEIFDDQFSVERPDGSNFTLKIRSTKLEDSAMYFCASTGGSRNIQYFGAGTRLSVL.

This clonotype was counted between two and nine times. The chain couples TRBV7-2 to TRBJ2-3; D not resolved. The CDR3 runs to 14 residues. Trimming shortened V by 2 bases and J by 6 bases, and 12 bases separated the two germline ends. Germline CDR1 SGHTA, CDR2 FQGNSA. The CDR3 nucleotides are TGTGCCAGCAGCTTAATGGTGGCAGCCGATACGCAGTATTTT. This codes for CASSLMVAADTQYF. Based on the CDR3 plus reference TRBV7-2 and TRBJ2-3, the full variable domain is GAGVSQSPSNKVTEKGKDVELRCDPISGHTALYWYRQSLGQGLEFLIYFQGNSAPDKSGLPSDRFSAERTGGSVSTLTIQRTQQEDSAVYLCASSLMVAADTQYFGPGTRLTVL.